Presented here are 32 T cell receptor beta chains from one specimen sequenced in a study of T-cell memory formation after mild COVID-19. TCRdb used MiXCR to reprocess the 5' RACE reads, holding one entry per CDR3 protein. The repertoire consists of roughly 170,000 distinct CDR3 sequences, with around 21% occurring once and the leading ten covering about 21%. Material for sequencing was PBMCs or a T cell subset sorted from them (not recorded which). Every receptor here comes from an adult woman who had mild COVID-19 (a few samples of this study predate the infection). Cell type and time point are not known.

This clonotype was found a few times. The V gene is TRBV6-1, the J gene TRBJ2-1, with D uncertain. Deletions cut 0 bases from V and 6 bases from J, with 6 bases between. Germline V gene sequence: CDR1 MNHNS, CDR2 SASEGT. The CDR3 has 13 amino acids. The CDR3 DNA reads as TGTGCCAGCAGTGAAGCGGAGCCCAATGAGCAGTTCTTC. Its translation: CASSEAEPNEQFF.

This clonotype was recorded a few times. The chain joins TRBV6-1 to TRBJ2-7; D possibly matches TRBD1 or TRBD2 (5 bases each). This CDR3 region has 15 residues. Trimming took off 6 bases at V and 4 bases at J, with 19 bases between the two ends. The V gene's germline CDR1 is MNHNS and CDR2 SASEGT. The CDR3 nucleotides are TGTGCCAGCAGAGGGCTGGGGGTCGTACAGTACGAGCAGTACTTC. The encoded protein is CASRGLGVVQYEQYF.

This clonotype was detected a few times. CDR3 sequence: CASSYGPEQFF. The CDR3 bases are TGTGCCAGCAGTTACGGGCCCGAGCAGTTCTTC. This sequence joins TRBV6-2 or TRBV6-3 and TRBJ2-1; the D is unclear. Germline V gene lookup returns CDR1 MNHEY and CDR2 SVGEGT. CDR3 length equals 11 residues. V was shortened by 2 bases and J by 10 bases, with 6 bases between the two germline ends.

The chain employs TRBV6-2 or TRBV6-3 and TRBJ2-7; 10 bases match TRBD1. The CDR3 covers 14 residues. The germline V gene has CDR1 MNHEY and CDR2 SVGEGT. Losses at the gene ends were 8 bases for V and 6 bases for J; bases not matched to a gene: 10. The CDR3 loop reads CASHVPGQGSEQYF. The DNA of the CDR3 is TGTGCCAGCCATGTCCCGGGACAGGGGAGCGAGCAGTACTTC.

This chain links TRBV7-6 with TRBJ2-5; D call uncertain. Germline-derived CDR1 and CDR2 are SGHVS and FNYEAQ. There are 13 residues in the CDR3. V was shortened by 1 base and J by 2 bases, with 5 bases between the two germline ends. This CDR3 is CASSLGRQETQYF. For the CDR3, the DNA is TGTGCCAGCAGCTTAGGAAGACAAGAGACCCAGTACTTC.

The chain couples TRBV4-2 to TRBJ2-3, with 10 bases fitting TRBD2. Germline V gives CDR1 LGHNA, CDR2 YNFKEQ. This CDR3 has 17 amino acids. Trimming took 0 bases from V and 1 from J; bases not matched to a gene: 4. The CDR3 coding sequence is TGTGCCAGCAGCCAAGATGGGCTAGCGGGAGGCACAGATACGCAGTATTTT. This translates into CASSQDGLAGGTDTQYF.

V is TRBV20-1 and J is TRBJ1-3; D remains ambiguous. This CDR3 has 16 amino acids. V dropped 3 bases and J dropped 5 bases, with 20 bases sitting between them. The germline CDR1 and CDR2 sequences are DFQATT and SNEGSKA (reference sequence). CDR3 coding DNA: TGCAGTGCTAGCCCCCGACAATCCAAGTATCGAAACACCATATATTTT. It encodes CSASPRQSKYRNTIYF.

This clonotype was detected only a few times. The CDR3 reads CASSLSVGWETQYF. The CDR3, as DNA: TGTGCCAGCAGTTTAAGTGTGGGCTGGGAGACCCAGTACTTC. This chain uses TRBV12-3 or TRBV12-4 with TRBJ2-5; no definite D call. The CDR3 consists of 14 residues. V lost 2 bases and J 5 bases, leaving 12 bases between the germline ends.

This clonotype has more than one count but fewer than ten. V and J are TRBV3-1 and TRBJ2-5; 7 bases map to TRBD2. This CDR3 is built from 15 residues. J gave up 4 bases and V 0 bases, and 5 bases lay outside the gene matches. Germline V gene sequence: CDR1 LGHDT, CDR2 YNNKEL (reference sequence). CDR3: CASSQETSRGETQYF. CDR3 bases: TGTGCCAGCAGCCAAGAGACTAGCCGAGGAGAGACCCAGTACTTC.

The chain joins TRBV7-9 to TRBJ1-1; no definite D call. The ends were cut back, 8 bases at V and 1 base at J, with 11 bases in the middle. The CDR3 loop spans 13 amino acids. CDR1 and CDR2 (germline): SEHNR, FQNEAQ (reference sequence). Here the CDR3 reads CASERVPNTEAFF. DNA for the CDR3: TGTGCCAGCGAAAGGGTGCCGAACACTGAAGCTTTCTTT. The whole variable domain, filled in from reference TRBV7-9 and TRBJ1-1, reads DTGVSQNPRHKITKRGQNVTFRCDPISEHNRLYWYRQTLGQGPEFLTYFQNEAQLEKSRLLSDRFSAERPKGSFSTLEIQRTEQGDSAMYLCASERVPNTEAFFGQGTRLTVV.

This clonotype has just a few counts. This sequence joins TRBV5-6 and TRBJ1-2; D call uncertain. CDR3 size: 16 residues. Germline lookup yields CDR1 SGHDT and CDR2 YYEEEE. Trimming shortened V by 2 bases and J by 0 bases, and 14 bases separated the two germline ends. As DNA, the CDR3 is TGTGCCAGCAGCTTTAAATCCGGAGGGTCTAACTATGGCTACACCTTC. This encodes CASSFKSGGSNYGYTF.

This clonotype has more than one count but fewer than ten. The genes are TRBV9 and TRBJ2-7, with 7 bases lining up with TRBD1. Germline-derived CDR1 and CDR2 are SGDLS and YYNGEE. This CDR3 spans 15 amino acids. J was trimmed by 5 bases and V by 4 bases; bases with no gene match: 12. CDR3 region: CASSPPGDRVDEQYF. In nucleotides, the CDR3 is TGTGCCAGCAGCCCCCCCGGAGACAGGGTAGACGAGCAGTACTTC. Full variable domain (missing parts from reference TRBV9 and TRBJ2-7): DSGVTQTPKHLITATGQRVTLRCSPRSGDLSVYWYQQSLDQGLQFLIQYYNGEERAKGNILERFSAQQFPDLHSELNLSSLELGDSALYFCASSPPGDRVDEQYFGPGTRLTVT.

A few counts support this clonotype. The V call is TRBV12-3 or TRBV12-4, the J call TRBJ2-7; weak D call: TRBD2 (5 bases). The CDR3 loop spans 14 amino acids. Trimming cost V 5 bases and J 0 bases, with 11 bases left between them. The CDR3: CASSPTGISYEQYF. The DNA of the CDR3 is TGTGCCAGCAGTCCCACCGGGATCTCCTACGAGCAGTACTTC.

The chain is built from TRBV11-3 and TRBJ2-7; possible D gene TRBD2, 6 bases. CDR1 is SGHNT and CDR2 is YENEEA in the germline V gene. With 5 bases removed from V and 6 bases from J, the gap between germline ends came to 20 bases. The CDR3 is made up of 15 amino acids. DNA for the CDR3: TGTGCCAGCAGCGATTATCGAGGGCGGGAAGCCGAGCAGTACTTC. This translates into CASSDYRGREAEQYF.

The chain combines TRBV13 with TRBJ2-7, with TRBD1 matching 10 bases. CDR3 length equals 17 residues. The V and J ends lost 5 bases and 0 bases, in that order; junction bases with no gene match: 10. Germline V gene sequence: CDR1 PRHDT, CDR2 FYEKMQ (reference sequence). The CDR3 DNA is TGTGCCAGCAGCGCCACCGGGACAGGGGTCCCCTCCTACGAGCAGTACTTC. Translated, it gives CASSATGTGVPSYEQYF. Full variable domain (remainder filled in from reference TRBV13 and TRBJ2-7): AAGVIQSPRHLIKEKRETATLKCYPIPRHDTVYWYQQGPGQDPQFLISFYEKMQSDKGSIPDRFSAQQFSDYHSELNMSSLELGDSALYFCASSATGTGVPSYEQYFGPGTRLTVT.

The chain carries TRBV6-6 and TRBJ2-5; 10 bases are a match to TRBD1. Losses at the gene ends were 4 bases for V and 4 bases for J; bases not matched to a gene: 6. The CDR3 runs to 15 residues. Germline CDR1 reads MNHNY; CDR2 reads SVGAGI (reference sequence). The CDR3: CASSSPRTGGETQYF. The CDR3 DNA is TGTGCCAGCAGTTCCCCGAGGACAGGGGGAGAGACCCAGTACTTC.

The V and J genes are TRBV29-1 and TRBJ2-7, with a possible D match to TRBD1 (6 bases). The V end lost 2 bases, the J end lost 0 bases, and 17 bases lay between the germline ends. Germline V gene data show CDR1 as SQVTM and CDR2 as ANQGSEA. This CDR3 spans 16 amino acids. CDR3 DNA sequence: TGCAGCGTTGAATTGAGGGACACCGACCGCTCCTACGAGCAGTACTTC. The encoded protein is CSVELRDTDRSYEQYF.

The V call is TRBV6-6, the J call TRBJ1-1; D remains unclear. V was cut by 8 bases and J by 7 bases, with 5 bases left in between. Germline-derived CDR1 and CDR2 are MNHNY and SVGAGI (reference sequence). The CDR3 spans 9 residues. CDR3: CASGIEAFF. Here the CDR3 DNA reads TGTGCCAGCGGGATTGAAGCTTTCTTT.

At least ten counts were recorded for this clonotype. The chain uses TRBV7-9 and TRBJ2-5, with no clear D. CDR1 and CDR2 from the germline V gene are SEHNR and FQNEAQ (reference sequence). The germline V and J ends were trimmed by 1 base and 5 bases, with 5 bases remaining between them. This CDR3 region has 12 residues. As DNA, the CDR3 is TGTGCCAGCAGCTTAGGATTGGAGACCCAGTACTTC. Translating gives CASSLGLETQYF.

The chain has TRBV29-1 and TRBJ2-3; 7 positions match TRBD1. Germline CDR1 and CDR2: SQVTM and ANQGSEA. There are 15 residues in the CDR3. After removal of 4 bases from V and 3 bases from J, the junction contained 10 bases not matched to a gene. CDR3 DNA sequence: TGCAGCGTTGGACAGGGCTTCGAATCAACAGATACGCAGTATTTT. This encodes CSVGQGFESTDTQYF.

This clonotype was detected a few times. DNA for the CDR3: TGCAGCGTTACCAATAGGGGGTCCGAGCAGTACTTC. As protein: CSVTNRGSEQYF. V is TRBV29-1 and J is TRBJ2-7, with D possibly being TRBD1 (6 bases). The CDR3 loop spans 12 amino acids. V lost 5 bases and J lost 6, with 14 bases in between. CDR1 is SQVTM, CDR2 ANQGSEA, per germline.

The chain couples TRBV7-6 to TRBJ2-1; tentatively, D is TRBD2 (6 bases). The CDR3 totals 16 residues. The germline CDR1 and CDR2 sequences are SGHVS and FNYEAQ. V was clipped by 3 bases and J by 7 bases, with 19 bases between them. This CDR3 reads CASSFLGWDGGNEQFF. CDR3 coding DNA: TGTGCCAGCAGCTTCCTAGGGTGGGACGGGGGTAATGAGCAGTTCTTC.

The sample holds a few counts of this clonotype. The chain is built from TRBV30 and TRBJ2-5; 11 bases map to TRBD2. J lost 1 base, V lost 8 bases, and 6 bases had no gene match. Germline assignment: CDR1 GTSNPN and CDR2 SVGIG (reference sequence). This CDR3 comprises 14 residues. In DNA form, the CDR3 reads TGTGCCATCGGACTAGCGGGTTTCCAAGAGACCCAGTACTTC. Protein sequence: CAIGLAGFQETQYF.

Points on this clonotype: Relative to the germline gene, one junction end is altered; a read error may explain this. The CDR3 region is CDSSYERTYSPLHF. The CDR3, as DNA: TGTGACAGCAGTTACGAGAGGACGTATTCACCCCTCCACTTT. The gene calls are TRBV6-6 and TRBJ1-6; D not certain. Germline V gene lookup returns CDR1 MNHNY and CDR2 SVGAGI (reference sequence). This CDR3 is built from 14 residues.

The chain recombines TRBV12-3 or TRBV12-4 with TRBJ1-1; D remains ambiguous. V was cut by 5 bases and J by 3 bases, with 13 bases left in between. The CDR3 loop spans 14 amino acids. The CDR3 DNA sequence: TGTGCCAGCAGTCGCGACGGTCGATACACTGAAGCTTTCTTT. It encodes CASSRDGRYTEAFF.

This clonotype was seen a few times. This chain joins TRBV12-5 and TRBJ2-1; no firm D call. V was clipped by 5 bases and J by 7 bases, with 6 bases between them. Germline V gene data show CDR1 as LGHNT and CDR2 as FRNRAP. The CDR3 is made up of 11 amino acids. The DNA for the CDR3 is TGTGCTAGTGGTCCCGGGAATGAGCAGTTCTTC. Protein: CASGPGNEQFF.

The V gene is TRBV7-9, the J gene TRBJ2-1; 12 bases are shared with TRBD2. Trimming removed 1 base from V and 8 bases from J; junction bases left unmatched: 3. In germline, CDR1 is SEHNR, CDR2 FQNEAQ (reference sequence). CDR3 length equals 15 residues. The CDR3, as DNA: TGTGCCAGCAGCTTAGGGACTAGCGGGACCGATGAGCAGTTCTTC. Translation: CASSLGTSGTDEQFF.

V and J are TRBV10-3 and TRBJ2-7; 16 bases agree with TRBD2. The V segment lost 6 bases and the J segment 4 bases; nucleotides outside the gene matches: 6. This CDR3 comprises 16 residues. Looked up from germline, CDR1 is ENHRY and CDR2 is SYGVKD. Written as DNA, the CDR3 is TGTGCCATCAGGGCACCGGGACTAGCGGGAGGGTACGAGCAGTACTTC. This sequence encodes CAIRAPGLAGGYEQYF.

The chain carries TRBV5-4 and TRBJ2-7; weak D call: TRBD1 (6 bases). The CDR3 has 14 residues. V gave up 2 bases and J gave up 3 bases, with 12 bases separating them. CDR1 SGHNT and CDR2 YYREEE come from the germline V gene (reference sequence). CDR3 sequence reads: CASSFGGSLYEQYF. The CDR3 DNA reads TGTGCCAGCAGCTTTGGGGGCTCACTCTACGAGCAGTACTTC. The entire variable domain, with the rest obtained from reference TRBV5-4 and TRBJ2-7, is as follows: ETGVTQSPTHLIKTRGQQVTLRCSSQSGHNTVSWYQQALGQGPQFIFQYYREEENGRGNFPPRFSGLQFPNYSSELNVNALELDDSALYLCASSFGGSLYEQYFGPGTRLTVT.

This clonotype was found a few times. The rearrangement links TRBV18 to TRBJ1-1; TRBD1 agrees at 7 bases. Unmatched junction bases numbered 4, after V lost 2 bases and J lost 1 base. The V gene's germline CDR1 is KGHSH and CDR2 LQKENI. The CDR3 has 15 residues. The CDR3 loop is CASSPETGTNTEAFF. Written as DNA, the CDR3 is TGTGCCAGCTCACCAGAGACAGGGACGAACACTGAAGCTTTCTTT.

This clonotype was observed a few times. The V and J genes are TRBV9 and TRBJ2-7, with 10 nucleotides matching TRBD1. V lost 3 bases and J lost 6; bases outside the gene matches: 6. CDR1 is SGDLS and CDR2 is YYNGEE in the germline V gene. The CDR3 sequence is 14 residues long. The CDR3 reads CASSEGRTGGEQYF. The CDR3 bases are TGTGCCAGCAGCGAGGGGAGGACAGGGGGCGAGCAGTACTTC.

The CDR3 loop is CASSLGTGADYEQYF. The CDR3 region has the DNA TGTGCCAGCAGCTTGGGAACTGGGGCCGACTACGAGCAGTACTTC. The chain carries TRBV7-8 and TRBJ2-7, with D perhaps TRBD1 (5 bases). Per the germline V gene, CDR1 is SGHVS and CDR2 is FQNEAQ. The CDR3 is 15 amino acids. The V gene lost 3 bases and the J gene lost 3 bases, with 15 bases spanning the gap.